Each of the 19 T cell receptor beta chains below was sequenced from the same sample in a study of cytomegalovirus exposure and HLA in healthy donors (dated by TCRdb to between 2016 and 2019). The library was obtained by the immunoSEQ multiplex PCR assay. A mixture of 60 forward primers for TCR Vbeta segments and 13 reverse primers for TCR Jbeta segments was used in the multiplex PCR. TCRdb stores this immuneACCESS table with in-frame sequences only. Part of the clones is absent; in the studies checked, under half of the shortfall reflects unresolved V genes, and no reason is known for the rest. The sample table shows 140,000 to 150,000 clones, and 70% are seen once. Together, the top ten hold about 2.2% of the sample. What was sequenced was PBMCs. The receptor set was obtained from a woman between 55 and 75 years old in good health and CMV-seropositive.

The V and J genes are TRBV7-3 and TRBJ2-1, with 7 bases aligning to TRBD2. The CDR3 is made up of 14 amino acids. The V segment lost 5 bases and the J segment 8 bases; nucleotides outside the gene matches: 9. Germline V lookup: CDR1 SGHTA, CDR2 FQGTGA. The CDR3 DNA is TGTGCCAGCAGCCCTGGGAGGGCTTCGGATGAGCAGTTCTTC. Amino acid sequence: CASSPGRASDEQFF.

This clone was seen only a few times. V and J are TRBV5-1 and TRBJ2-2; maybe TRBD2 (5 bases). V lost 4 bases and J 1 base, leaving 11 bases between the germline ends. Germline values: CDR1 SGHRS, CDR2 YFSETQ. The CDR3 spans 15 residues. The CDR3 protein is CASSDLRENTGELFF. The CDR3 DNA sequence: TGCGCCAGCAGCGACCTCCGGGAGAACACCGGGGAGCTGTTTTTT.

V is TRBV7-9 and J is TRBJ1-2; 7 positions agree with TRBD1. This CDR3 contains 15 residues. J lost 6 bases, V lost 4 bases, and 11 bases had no gene match. The germline CDR1 and CDR2 sequences are SEHNR and FQNEAQ (reference sequence). The CDR3, as DNA: TGTGCCAGCAGCTCTACCGAACAGGGGAGGCATGGCTACACCTTC. Translation: CASSSTEQGRHGYTF.

The chain carries TRBV12-5 and TRBJ2-3; D gene ambiguous. The length of the CDR3 is 15 residues. Between the trimmed V and J ends, which lost 6 bases and 0 bases, there was a span of 13 bases. CDR1 is LGHNT and CDR2 is FRNRAP in the germline V gene. CDR3 nucleotides: TGTGCTAGTGGCCTCCGATGGCGGAGCACAGATACGCAGTATTTT. Protein product: CASGLRWRSTDTQYF.

The chain is built from TRBV30 and TRBJ1-1, with D possibly being TRBD1 (5 bases). Germline V gives CDR1 GTSNPN, CDR2 SVGIG (reference sequence). This CDR3 is 14 amino acids long. V was cut by 1 base and J by 3 bases, with 12 bases left in between. The CDR3 here is CAWSAGRADTEAFF. CDR3 coding DNA: TGTGCCTGGAGTGCCGGCAGGGCGGACACTGAAGCTTTCTTT.

The chain recombines TRBV2 with TRBJ1-1, with 7 bases fitting TRBD1. The CDR3 totals 16 residues. Germline lookup yields CDR1 SNHLY and CDR2 FYNNEI. V lost 6 bases and J lost 3; bases outside the gene matches: 13. CDR3 in amino acids: CASRADRVPIDTEAFF. CDR3 sequence (DNA): TGTGCCAGCAGGGCCGACAGGGTTCCAATCGACACTGAAGCTTTCTTT.

This clone was picked up a small number of times. The chain has TRBV5-1 and TRBJ2-7, with D tentatively TRBD2 (6 bases). The V and J ends lost 7 bases and 0 bases respectively, with 17 bases between them. The CDR3 totals 15 residues. Per germline, CDR1 SGHRS and CDR2 YFSETQ. The CDR3 is CASYPPGLGSYEQYF. The CDR3 nucleotides are TGCGCCAGCTACCCCCCGGGACTCGGCTCCTACGAGCAGTACTTC.

This chain connects TRBV5-1 to TRBJ1-4, with 8 bases that match TRBD1. The CDR3 sequence is 15 residues long. V lost 4 bases and J lost 5; bases outside the gene matches: 7. CDR1 and CDR2 (germline): SGHRS, YFSETQ. The CDR3 DNA follows: TGCGCCAGCAGCCTCCCACAGGGGGTGAATGAAAAACTGTTTTTT. This sequence encodes CASSLPQGVNEKLFF.

The rearrangement uses TRBV5-1 and TRBJ2-1; TRBD2 aligns across 9 bases. This CDR3 is 15 amino acids long. The germline V gene encodes CDR1 SGHRS and CDR2 YFSETQ. V gave up 7 bases and J gave up 10 bases; unmatched junction bases: 15. In nucleotides, the CDR3 is TGCGCCAGCGGGGTATTTAGCGGGAGACTTGGAGAGCAGTTCTTC. This translates into CASGVFSGRLGEQFF.

The V gene is TRBV5-1, the J gene TRBJ2-7; D perhaps matches TRBD1 (5 bases). CDR3 length equals 13 residues. CDR1 is SGHRS and CDR2 is YFSETQ in the germline V gene. V gave up 4 bases and J gave up 0 bases, with 8 bases separating them. CDR3 nucleotide sequence: TGCGCCAGCAGCCCGACAGTCTCCTACGAGCAGTACTTC. Protein product: CASSPTVSYEQYF.

V usage is TRBV19 and J usage is TRBJ2-7; a weak D match, TRBD1 (7 bases). Germline CDR1 is LNHDA and CDR2 is SQIVND (reference sequence). The CDR3 runs to 16 residues. V was cut by 5 bases and J by 1 base, with 18 bases left in between. CDR3: CASSQTGDRGSYEQYF. In nucleotides, the CDR3 is TGTGCCAGTAGTCAAACGGGGGACAGAGGGTCCTACGAGCAGTACTTC.

V usage is TRBV6-1 and J usage is TRBJ1-4; D uncertain. Germline V gene sequence: CDR1 MNHNS, CDR2 SASEGT. CDR3 size: 14 residues. Trimming took 8 bases from V and 0 from J, leaving 10 bases between them. Here the CDR3 DNA reads TGTGCCAGCGCGAGAAGTGCAACTAATGAAAAACTGTTTTTT. It is translated as CASARSATNEKLFF.

The chain links TRBV7-8 to TRBJ2-7; D is ambiguous. The CDR3 length is 12 residues. V shed 6 bases and J shed 4 bases, with 10 bases lying between them. In germline, CDR1 is SGHVS, CDR2 FQNEAQ. The CDR3 nucleotides read TGTGCCAGCAGTGGTACAGCTTACGAGCAGTACTTC. This codes for CASSGTAYEQYF. The full variable domain, completed using reference TRBV7-8 and TRBJ2-7, is GAGVSQSPRYKVAKRGQDVALRCDPISGHVSLFWYQQALGQGPEFLTYFQNEAQLDKSGLPSDRFFAERPEGSVSTLKIQRTQQEDSAVYLCASSGTAYEQYFGPGTRLTVT.

The gene calls are TRBV10-3 and TRBJ2-7, with TRBD2 matching over 10 bases. Unmatched junction bases numbered 19, after V lost 6 bases and J lost 5 bases. CDR3 length: 18 amino acids. Germline V lookup: CDR1 ENHRY, CDR2 SYGVKD. DNA of the CDR3: TGTGCCATCAGGGGGGCTAGCGGGAGTGAAGGCGGTGGCGACGAGCAGTACTTC. Protein: CAIRGASGSEGGGDEQYF.

V is TRBV11-2 and J is TRBJ2-7, with TRBD2 matching over 7 bases. The germline gives CDR1 SGHAT, CDR2 FQNNGV. J gave up 4 bases and V 4 bases, and 7 bases lay outside the gene matches. CDR3 size: 14 residues. CDR3: CASSSTSERYEQYF. CDR3 coding DNA: TGTGCCAGCAGCTCTACTAGCGAGAGGTACGAGCAGTACTTC.

The chain uses TRBV27 and TRBJ1-2; 7 nucleotides align to TRBD1. This CDR3 is 14 amino acids long. Germline-derived CDR1 and CDR2 are MNHEY and SMNVEV (reference sequence). The trim removed 4 bases at V and 8 bases at J, leaving 10 bases unmatched. The CDR3 DNA reads TGTGCCAGCAGTTCAGCAGGGGGAAGGTCGGGCTACACCTTC. Translating gives CASSSAGGRSGYTF.

In this sample, this clone turned up a few times. V and J are TRBV11-3 and TRBJ1-1; TRBD1 agrees at 7 bases. Germline CDR1 is SGHNT and CDR2 is YENEEA. The CDR3 is 14 amino acids. V shed 5 bases, J shed 12 bases, and the junction held 15 bases outside the gene matches. CDR3 sequence reads: CASSHTDRPGDPFF. CDR3 nucleotide sequence: TGTGCCAGCAGCCACACGGACAGGCCCGGCGATCCTTTCTTT. Full variable domain (outside the CDR3, taken from reference TRBV11-3 and TRBJ1-1): EAGVVQSPRYKIIEKKQPVAFWCNPISGHNTLYWYLQNLGQGPELLIRYENEEAVDDSQLPKDRFSAERLKGVDSTLKIQPAELGDSAVYLCASSHTDRPGDPFFGQGTRLTVV.

The table lists this clone with a count of one. The chain recombines TRBV6-1 with TRBJ2-7; 7 bases map to TRBD2. From germline, CDR1 is MNHNS and CDR2 SASEGT. Unmatched junction bases numbered 10, after V lost 7 bases and J lost 1 base. The CDR3 runs 15 residues. CDR3 nucleotides: TGTGCCAGCACTAACGGGGGGTTGGGGTCCTACGAGCAGTACTTC. Protein sequence: CASTNGGLGSYEQYF.

This clone showed up just a few times. The chain couples TRBV18 to TRBJ1-5, with D tentatively TRBD1 (5 bases). This CDR3 region has 14 residues. V was shortened by 5 bases and J by 5 bases, with 13 bases between the two germline ends. Germline assignment: CDR1 KGHSH and CDR2 LQKENI. In DNA form, the CDR3 reads TGTGCCAGCTCAAACGCCGCGGGGGATCAGCCCCAGCATTTT. Its translation is CASSNAAGDQPQHF.